This T cell receptor beta chain was sequenced for a study of early T cells in non-severe SARS-CoV-2 infection. On the study more broadly: RNA in bulk from unsorted whole blood was sequenced, and chains were unpaired.

Individual cDNA molecules received unique molecular identifiers during library preparation. TCRdb reprocessed the 5' RACE reads with MiXCR, giving one entry per CDR3 protein. This sample carries more than 80,000 distinct CDR3 sequences, roughly an eighth of them seen once, and the ten largest clones take around 1.5%. Trimming shortened V by 8 bases and J by 6 bases, and 14 bases separated the two germline ends. The CDR3 is 13 residues long. Findings of the study overall: Reliance on VDJdb matching favored anti-spike CD8 responses; private and CD4 specificities were missed.

About this clonotype: Its antigen is as yet unknown.

The sequence was collected from an adult who was a healthcare worker with PCR-confirmed SARS-CoV-2 infection or an uninfected control (not recorded which). The V call is TRBV12-3 or TRBV12-4, the J call TRBJ2-1; D is perhaps TRBD1 (6 bases). The specimen was whole blood. As DNA, the CDR3 is TGTGCCAGCGAGTTTAGGGGGATCAATGAGCAGTTCTTC. Translating it yields CASEFRGINEQFF.